This is a list of T cell receptor beta chains from one sample in a study of post-analysis software for immune sequencing data. TCRdb used MiXCR to reprocess the PCR reads, holding one entry per CDR3 protein. The table lists 750,000 to 950,000 distinct CDR3 sequences, 53% of them singletons. The sample consisted of blood. These TCRs come from a girl aged 10 to 17 with multiple sclerosis. Each CDR3 is given with its conserved first and last residue. D genes are given only for firm matches. Rows give clone size only sometimes, using once, few, many, or a class for an expanded clone.

j_call	v_call	clone_size	d_call	cdr3_nt	cdr3_aa
TRBJ2-1	TRBV10-3	.	.	TGTGCCATCAGTGATTTGATCGGGGTATGGTACAATGAGCAGTTCTTC	CAISDLIGVWYNEQFF
TRBJ1-2	TRBV12-3/TRBV12-4	.	TRBD1	TGTGCCGGCAGTCACCCGGGACAGGGGGAGGGTGGCTACACCTTC	CAGSHPGQGEGGYTF
TRBJ2-6	TRBV29-1	few	.	TGCAGCGTTCGACAGGCTGGGGCCAACGTCCTGACTTTC	CSVRQAGANVLTF
TRBJ1-1	TRBV10-3	few	.	TGTGCCATCAGGGTGGCACTAAGGAACACTGAAGCTTTCTTT	CAIRVALRNTEAFF
TRBJ2-7	TRBV29-1	.	.	TGCAGCGCCACCCTCGCGGGCCCGAAAAACTACGAGCAGTACTTC	CSATLAGPKNYEQYF
TRBJ2-3	TRBV5-1	.	TRBD2	TGCGCCAGCAGTCGCGGGGGGGATCCTACAGATACGCAGTATTTT	CASSRGGDPTDTQYF
TRBJ1-1	TRBV9	.	.	TGTGCCAGCAGCGTAGAAGGGACGGCGAACACTGAAGCTTTCTTT	CASSVEGTANTEAFF
TRBJ2-1	TRBV6-5	.	.	TGTGCCAGTCGGTGGGCGGACGAGCAGTTCTTC	CASRWADEQFF
TRBJ2-5	TRBV25-1	few	.	TGTGCCAGCACTGGACCGTCTGTAGAGACCCAGTACTTC	CASTGPSVETQYF
TRBJ2-3	TRBV14	once	TRBD1	TGTGCCAGCAGCCCTTGGACAGGGAGCACAGATACGCAGTATTTT	CASSPWTGSTDTQYF
TRBJ2-7	TRBV5-5	.	.	TGTGCCAGCATCAACGGGTCCTACGAGCAGTACTTC	CASINGSYEQYF
TRBJ1-1	TRBV2	.	.	TGTGCCAGCAGCGATCCCAGGGGAGGAACTGAAGCTTTCTTT	CASSDPRGGTEAFF
TRBJ2-5	TRBV12-3/TRBV12-4	.	TRBD2	TGTGCCAGCAGTTTAAGTCAAAGCGGGAGAACGGTTGGGGAGACCCAGTACTTC	CASSLSQSGRTVGETQYF
TRBJ1-2	TRBV3-1	.	TRBD1	TGTGCCAGCAGCCACCTCGGGACAGGGGTCGTCCTTTATGGCTACACCTTC	CASSHLGTGVVLYGYTF
TRBJ2-7	TRBV7-9	once	TRBD2	TGTGCCAGCAGCTTAGCGTCTAGCGGGAGACACGAGCAGTACTTC	CASSLASSGRHEQYF
TRBJ2-7	TRBV11-1	.	.	TGTGCCAGCAGCCTAACTAGCTTCAGGAGCTCCTACGAGCAGTACTTC	CASSLTSFRSSYEQYF
TRBJ1-6	TRBV5-6	.	.	TGTGCCAGCAGCTCTTCCCAAGGGGGTCTTAATAATTCACCCCTCCACTTT	CASSSSQGGLNNSPLHF
TRBJ1-2	TRBV3-1	.	.	TGTGCCAGCAGCCACTCGAACTATGGCTACACCTTC	CASSHSNYGYTF
TRBJ2-3	TRBV28	.	.	TGTGCCAGCAGGGGTCCTAGCACATTGGGGACAGATACGCAGTATTTT	CASRGPSTLGTDTQYF
TRBJ2-7	TRBV28	.	TRBD2	TGTGCCAGCAGTTTATTAGCGGGTGAGCAGTACTTC	CASSLLAGEQYF
TRBJ2-1	TRBV7-8	.	.	TGTGCCAGCAGCTCCAAGACTGCGACCTACAATGAGCAGTTCTTC	CASSSKTATYNEQFF
TRBJ2-7	TRBV25-1	.	.	TGTGCCAGCAGTGTAATAGATGGGGGCGAGCAGTACTTC	CASSVIDGGEQYF
TRBJ2-3	TRBV28	few	.	TGTGCCAGCAGCCCTGGGGCAGGGTGGTCGGATACGCAGTATTTT	CASSPGAGWSDTQYF
TRBJ2-1	TRBV7-6	.	TRBD2	TGTGCCAGCAGCCGGAGCACGGGGGGGCGGGGGGTAAATTACAATGAGCAGTTCTTC	CASSRSTGGRGVNYNEQFF
TRBJ2-5	TRBV7-3	few	.	TGTGCCAGCAGCTTACACCGCCAAGAGACCCAGTACTTC	CASSLHRQETQYF
TRBJ2-7	TRBV12-5	few	TRBD2	TGTGCTAGTGGTTCTCAGACTAGCGGGAGGGCCTACGAGCAGTACTTC	CASGSQTSGRAYEQYF
TRBJ2-1	TRBV27	few	TRBD1	TGTGCCAGCAGTTTTCTAGGGGGCGAGCAGTTCTTC	CASSFLGGEQFF
TRBJ2-3	TRBV15	.	.	TGTGCCACCAGCAGAGAGATAGGAGCGCCGTATACGCAGTATTTT	CATSREIGAPYTQYF
TRBJ2-6	TRBV9	few	TRBD1	TGTGCCAGCAGCCCCCTGGACAGGGCCACCTCTGGGGCCAACGTCCTGACTTTC	CASSPLDRATSGANVLTF
TRBJ2-1	TRBV3-1	.	TRBD1	TGTGCCAGCAGCCAAATTCCAGGGGGCAATGGTCAGTTCTTC	CASSQIPGGNGQFF
TRBJ2-7	TRBV7-9	few	TRBD1	TGTGCCAGCGGGGACAGTTCCTACGAGCAGTACTTC	CASGDSSYEQYF
TRBJ2-4	TRBV6-6	.	TRBD1	TGTGCCACTACCCTCCGGGACAGGGTCAAGGAGCAGTACTTC	CATTLRDRVKEQYF
TRBJ1-6	TRBV5-1	few	.	TGCGCCAGCAGACCGGGCCGACCGAATTCACCCCTCCACTTT	CASRPGRPNSPLHF
TRBJ2-5	TRBV20-1	.	.	TGCAGTGCTCGGTGGAGGGGATTGCAAGAGACCCAGTACTTC	CSARWRGLQETQYF
TRBJ2-5	TRBV5-1	.	.	TGCGCCAGCAGCTCAAACAGGCTGGAGACCCAGTACTTC	CASSSNRLETQYF
TRBJ2-1	TRBV2	.	TRBD2	TGTGCCAGCAGTCAGAGCGGGAGGAGTCGTAATGAGCAGTTCTTC	CASSQSGRSRNEQFF
TRBJ2-1	TRBV9	.	TRBD2	TGTGCCAGCAGCCCTTCCCTAGCGGGAGCCTACAATGAGCAGTTCTTC	CASSPSLAGAYNEQFF
TRBJ1-5	TRBV6-1	.	.	TGTGCCAGCAGTACCGGAGGGAGGGATCAGCCCCAGCATTTT	CASSTGGRDQPQHF
TRBJ2-7	TRBV9	.	.	TGTGCCAGCAGCGTAGCAGCAGGGTCCCTTCTTTACGAGCAGTACTTC	CASSVAAGSLLYEQYF
TRBJ2-7	TRBV2	.	TRBD1	TGTGCCAGCAGTGACCACGGGACAGGGAAGGCCCCCTTCTCCTACAATGAGCAGTACTTC	CASSDHGTGKAPFSYNEQYF
TRBJ2-5	TRBV12-3/TRBV12-4	few	TRBD2	TGTGCCAGCAGTTTTTCTAGCGGGGGGGAGCAGTACTTC	CASSFSSGGEQYF
TRBJ2-7	TRBV6-8	.	TRBD2	TGTGCCAGCAGTTACCCGGGACTAGCGGGGATTAGCTCCTACGAGCAGTACTTC	CASSYPGLAGISSYEQYF